This note documents a single T cell receptor (beta chain) sequence. TCRdb keeps only in-frame clones here, not all; method: immunoSEQ multiplex PCR. The sample has fewer than 200,000 clones, around 87% seen once. Germline assignment: CDR1 MNHEY and CDR2 SMNVEV (reference sequence). The CDR3 spans 14 residues. The junction had 4 bases not matched to a gene; V was cut back by 6 bases and J by 7 bases. This sample was taken from a study of control samples from healthy donors and cancer patients. What was sequenced was blood. This sequence joins TRBV27 and TRBJ2-2; TRBD2 matches 11 bases. The clonotype was recovered from a woman aged 45-59 years in good health. The CDR3 loop reads CASRGSGGGGELFF. The CDR3 nucleotides are TGTGCCAGCAGGGGTAGCGGGGGGGGCGGGGAGCTGTTTTTT.